One sample yielded the 9 T cell receptor beta chains listed below, sequenced in a study of T cell responses to AZD1222 COVID-19 vaccine. Libraries were prepared by immunoSEQ multiplex PCR; TCRdb keeps only in-frame clonotypes and omits some of them. Seen here are roughly 97,000 clones, approximately 91% observed once, and the top ten hold around 20%. The sequencing used peripheral blood, collected on day 0 of AZD1222 vaccination. The source is an adult in good health.

The chain combines TRBV12-3 or TRBV12-4 with TRBJ1-2; D unclear. Trimming pared 3 bases from V and 7 bases from J, leaving 12 bases between. This CDR3 is built from 13 residues. CDR3 coding DNA: TGTGCCAGCAGTTTCGGCCCTATCTCTGGCTACACCTTC. Translated, it gives CASSFGPISGYTF.

This clone was seen once. The chain has TRBV15 and TRBJ2-5; TRBD2 might be the D (6 bases). Trimming removed 0 bases from V and 0 bases from J, with 14 bases in between. The length of the CDR3 is 17 residues. The V gene's germline CDR1 is LNHNV and CDR2 YYDKDF (reference sequence). For the CDR3, the DNA is TGTGCCACCAGCAGAGATCGTGGTGGGGGGTACCAAGAGACCCAGTACTTC. This translates into CATSRDRGGGYQETQYF.

The chain has TRBV10-1 and TRBJ1-1; D remains ambiguous. This CDR3 contains 14 residues. Trimming left V 3 bases short and J 5 bases short, with 13 bases between. Germline values: CDR1 WNHNN, CDR2 SYGVQD (reference sequence). The CDR3 spells CASSDLPQGTEAFF. In DNA form, the CDR3 reads TGCGCCAGCAGTGATCTTCCCCAAGGAACTGAAGCTTTCTTT.

The CDR3 region has the DNA TGTGCCAGCAGCCAATGGCTTAAGGGTGAGCAGTTCTTC. Translated: CASSQWLKGEQFF. The rearrangement joins TRBV3-1 (or the pseudogene TRBV3-2) to TRBJ2-1; D is undetermined. Germline CDR1 and CDR2: LGHDT and YNNKEL (reference sequence). CDR3 length equals 13 residues. V dropped 2 bases and J dropped 9 bases, with 11 bases sitting between them.

This clone was recorded a few times. This chain uses TRBV7-3 with TRBJ2-3, with D maybe TRBD2 (6 bases). Germline CDR1 reads SGHTA; CDR2 reads FQGTGA. V lost 1 base and J lost 0, with 17 bases in between. There are 18 residues in the CDR3. CDR3 loop: CASSLKGTGTASTDTQYF. The CDR3 DNA reads as TGTGCCAGCAGCTTAAAGGGGACGGGGACTGCTAGCACAGATACGCAGTATTTT. Based on the CDR3 plus reference TRBV7-3 and TRBJ2-3, the full variable domain is GAGVSQTPSNKVTEKGKYVELRCDPISGHTALYWYRQSLGQGPEFLIYFQGTGAADDSGLPNDRFFAVRPEGSVSTLKIQRTERGDSAVYLCASSLKGTGTASTDTQYFGPGTRLTVL.

The rearrangement joins TRBV7-6 to TRBJ2-2; unclear D gene. Between the trimmed V and J ends, which lost 5 bases and 1 base, there was a span of 11 bases. The CDR3 is made up of 15 amino acids. Germline V gene data show CDR1 as SGHVS and CDR2 as FNYEAQ. The CDR3 sequence is CASSPLAENTGELFF. The CDR3 DNA sequence: TGTGCCAGCAGCCCCTTGGCAGAGAACACCGGGGAGCTGTTTTTT.

The chain carries TRBV10-3 and TRBJ1-2, with TRBD1 as a possible D gene (6 bases). CDR3 length equals 15 residues. V shed 5 bases and J shed 2 bases, with 15 bases lying between them. Germline CDR1 ENHRY, CDR2 SYGVKD. CDR3 region: CAISPSGQGNYGYTF. The DNA for the CDR3 is TGTGCCATCAGTCCCTCGGGGCAGGGGAACTATGGCTACACCTTC.

V usage is TRBV5-5 and J usage is TRBJ2-7, with D possibly TRBD2 on 5 matching bases. The CDR3 runs 14 residues. V was shortened by 4 bases and J by 2 bases, with 13 bases between the two germline ends. The germline gives CDR1 SGHKS, CDR2 YYEKEE (reference sequence). DNA for the CDR3: TGTGCCAGCAGCGCAGCGAGGGTCACCTACGAGCAGTACTTC. Translating it yields CASSAARVTYEQYF.

The genes are TRBV15 and TRBJ2-3; possible D gene TRBD2, 5 bases. Germline lookup yields CDR1 LNHNV and CDR2 YYDKDF (reference sequence). V was clipped by 3 bases and J by 2 bases, with 18 bases between them. There are 17 residues in the CDR3. CDR3 sequence: CATSSTRGWKITDTQYF. The CDR3 DNA reads TGTGCCACCAGCAGCACCCGCGGGTGGAAGATCACAGATACGCAGTATTTT.